This T cell receptor (beta chain) was profiled in a study of blood T cell repertoires in COVID-19. Across the study: There were acute and convalescent COVID-19 samples, and they came from the United States, Italy and Spain. From T cells, B-cell-depleted T cells, or PBMCs came the material, which was cDNA or gDNA.

The V and J ends lost 4 bases and 4 bases respectively, with 14 bases between them. The germline CDR1 and CDR2 sequences are SGHRS and YFSETQ. The CDR3 has 14 residues. Original methodology: Reference gene primer amplification gave nucleated cell count estimates. Profiled with immunoSEQ multiplex PCR; TCRdb holds only in-frame clones, not every one. V and J calls plus clone size are reproduced from that table; the DNA served to infer D and trimming. The sample lists approximately 120,000 clones, roughly 88% occurring once. The V call is TRBV5-1, the J call TRBJ2-5; a weak D match, TRBD1 (7 bases). The TCR originated in a woman at least 80 years old with active or convalescent COVID-19. The sequenced sample was peripheral blood. The CDR3 loop reads CASSTRQGGETQYF. For the CDR3, the DNA is TGCGCCAGCAGCACCAGACAGGGAGGAGAGACCCAGTACTTC.